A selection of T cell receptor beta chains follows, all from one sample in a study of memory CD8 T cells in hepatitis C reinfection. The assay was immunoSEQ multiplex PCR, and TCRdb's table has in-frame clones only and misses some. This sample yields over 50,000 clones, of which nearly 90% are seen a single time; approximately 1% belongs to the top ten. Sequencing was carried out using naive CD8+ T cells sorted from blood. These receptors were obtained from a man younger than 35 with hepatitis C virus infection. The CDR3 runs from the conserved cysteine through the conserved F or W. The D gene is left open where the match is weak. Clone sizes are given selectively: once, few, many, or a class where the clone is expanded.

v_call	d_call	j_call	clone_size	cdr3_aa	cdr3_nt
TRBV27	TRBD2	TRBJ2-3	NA	CASSSWGGEADTQYF	TGTGCCAGCAGTTCATGGGGGGGTGAGGCAGATACGCAGTATTTT
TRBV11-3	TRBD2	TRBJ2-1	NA	CASSLYTSGGNEQFF	TGTGCCAGCAGCCTCTACACTAGCGGGGGGAATGAGCAGTTCTTC
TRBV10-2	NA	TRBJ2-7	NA	CASSAGRGRYEQYF	TGCGCCAGCAGTGCGGGCAGGGGGAGGTACGAGCAGTACTTC
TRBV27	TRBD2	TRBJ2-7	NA	CASSLSTLAGPYEQYF	TGTGCCAGCAGTTTATCGACACTAGCGGGACCCTACGAGCAGTACTTC
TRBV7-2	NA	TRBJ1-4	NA	CASSLAGTYRTVHEKLFF	TGTGCCAGCAGCTTAGCCGGTACTTATAGGACAGTCCACGAAAAACTGTTTTTT
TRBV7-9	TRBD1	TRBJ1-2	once	CASSLPTADRDYGYTF	TGTGCCAGCAGCTTACCGACCGCGGACAGGGACTATGGCTACACCTTC
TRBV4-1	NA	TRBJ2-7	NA	CASSQEAIYEQYF	TGCGCCAGCAGCCAAGAAGCTATCTACGAGCAGTACTTC
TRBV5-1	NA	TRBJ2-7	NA	CASSLSGGGYEQYF	TGCGCCAGCAGCTTGAGTGGGGGCGGGTACGAGCAGTACTTC
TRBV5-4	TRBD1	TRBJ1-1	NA	CASSLEDRLNTEAFF	TGTGCCAGCAGCTTAGAGGACAGGCTGAACACTGAAGCTTTCTTT
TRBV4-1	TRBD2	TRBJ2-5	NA	CASSQVPSGGEETQYF	TGCGCCAGCAGCCAAGTGCCTAGCGGGGGGGAAGAGACCCAGTACTTC
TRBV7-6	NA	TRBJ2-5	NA	CASSLELEGETQYF	TGTGCCAGCAGCTTAGAACTAGAAGGGGAGACCCAGTACTTC
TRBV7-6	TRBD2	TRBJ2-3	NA	CASSSGGASDTQYF	TGTGCCAGCAGCAGCGGGGGGGCCTCAGATACGCAGTATTTT
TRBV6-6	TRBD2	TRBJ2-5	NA	CASSPRAGGEGETQYF	TGTGCCAGCAGTCCTAGAGCGGGAGGGGAGGGGGAGACCCAGTACTTC
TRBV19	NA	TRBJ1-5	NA	CASSIAVGVRGNQPQHF	TGTGCCAGTAGTATAGCGGTAGGGGTGAGAGGCAATCAGCCCCAGCATTTT
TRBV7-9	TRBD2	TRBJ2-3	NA	CASSLTSGGDPDTQYF	TGTGCCAGCAGCTTAACGAGCGGGGGGGACCCAGATACGCAGTATTTT
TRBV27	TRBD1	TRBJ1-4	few	CASRRQGNNEKLFF	TGTGCCAGCAGACGACAGGGGAATAATGAAAAACTGTTTTTT
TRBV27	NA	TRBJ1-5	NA	CASSFSARSNQPQHF	TGTGCCAGCAGTTTCTCGGCGAGGAGCAATCAGCCCCAGCATTTT
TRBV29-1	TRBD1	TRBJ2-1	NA	CSLMGDRYSYNEQFF	TGCAGCCTCATGGGGGACAGGTATTCCTACAATGAGCAGTTCTTC
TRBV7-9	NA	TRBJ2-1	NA	CASSRQGYNEQFF	TGTGCCAGCAGCCGGCAGGGCTACAATGAGCAGTTCTTC
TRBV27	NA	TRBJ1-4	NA	CASSLNAGHPNEKLFF	TGTGCCAGCAGCCTGAACGCAGGGCACCCCAATGAAAAACTGTTTTTT
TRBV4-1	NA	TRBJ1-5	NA	CASSQDLGLPYSNQPQHF	TGCGCCAGCAGCCAAGACCTCGGTTTGCCTTATAGCAATCAGCCCCAGCATTTT
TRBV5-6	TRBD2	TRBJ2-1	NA	CASSLGGEGYNEQFF	TGTGCCAGCAGCTTGGGAGGGGAGGGATACAATGAGCAGTTCTTC
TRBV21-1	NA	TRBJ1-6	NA	CASSRQNSPLHF	TGTGCCAGCAGCCGACAAAATTCACCCCTCCACTTT
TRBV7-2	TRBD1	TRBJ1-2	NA	CASSALPPGTEFYYGYTF	TGTGCCAGCAGCGCCCTCCCACCAGGGACAGAATTTTACTATGGCTACACCTTC
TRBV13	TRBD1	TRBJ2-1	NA	CASSTPGQARGVSYNEQFF	TGTGCCAGCAGCACCCCGGGACAGGCCCGAGGGGTAAGCTACAATGAGCAGTTCTTC
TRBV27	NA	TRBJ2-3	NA	CASSSGAAVDTQYF	TGTGCCAGCAGTTCTGGAGCGGCCGTCGATACGCAGTATTTT